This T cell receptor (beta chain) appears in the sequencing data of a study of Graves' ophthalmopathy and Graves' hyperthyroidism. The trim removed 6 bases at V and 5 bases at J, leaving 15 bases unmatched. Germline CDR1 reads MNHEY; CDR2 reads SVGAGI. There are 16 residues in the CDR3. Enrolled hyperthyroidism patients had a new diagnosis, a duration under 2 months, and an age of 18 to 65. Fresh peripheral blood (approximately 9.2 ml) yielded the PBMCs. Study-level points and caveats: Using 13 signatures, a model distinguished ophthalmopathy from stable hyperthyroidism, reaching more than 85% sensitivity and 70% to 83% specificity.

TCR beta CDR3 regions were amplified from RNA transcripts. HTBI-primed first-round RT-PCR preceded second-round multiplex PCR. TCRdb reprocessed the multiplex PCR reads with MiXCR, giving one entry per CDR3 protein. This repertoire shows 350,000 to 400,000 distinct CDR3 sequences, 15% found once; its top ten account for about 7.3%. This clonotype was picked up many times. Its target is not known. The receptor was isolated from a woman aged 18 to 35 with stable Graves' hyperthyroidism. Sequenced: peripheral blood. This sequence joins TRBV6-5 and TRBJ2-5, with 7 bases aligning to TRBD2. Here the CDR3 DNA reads TGTGCCAGCAGCTCGGCCCAAGCGGGGAGCTTGGAGACCCAGTACTTC. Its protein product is CASSSAQAGSLETQYF.